Included here is one TCR beta chain sequence, with context. Some clones are missing from TCRdb's copy, which holds only in-frame ones; the method was immunoSEQ multiplex PCR. The repertoire has about 77,000 clones, over 80% of them found once; the top ten carry 5.8%. This sample is drawn from a study of control samples from healthy donors and cancer patients. This clonotype originated in a woman aged 55 to 70 in good health. The specimen sequenced was blood.

The CDR3 nucleotides read TGTGCCAGCAGGAGGGGGCGGGCTGAAGCTTTCTTT. Translated: CASRRGRAEAFF. The genes are TRBV6-6 and TRBJ1-1, with 7 positions matching TRBD1. Germline V gene sequence: CDR1 MNHNY, CDR2 SVGAGI (reference sequence). Unmatched junction bases numbered 4, after V lost 6 bases and J lost 6 bases. CDR3 size: 12 residues.